The 5 T cell receptor beta chains below were found in one sample sequenced in a study of cytomegalovirus exposure and HLA in healthy donors. Primers: 60 Vbeta forward and 13 Jbeta reverse. Sequencing used immunoSEQ multiplex PCR; TCRdb keeps in-frame clones, though not all of them. Across about 130,000 clones, the top ten clones capture roughly 1.7% of the sample. The sample comprised PBMCs. The source of these receptors is a woman in her thirties or forties in good health and CMV-seropositive.

This chain links TRBV6-1 with TRBJ1-5, with D perhaps matching TRBD1 (6 bases). The CDR3 is 13 residues long. Germline CDR1 and CDR2: MNHNS and SASEGT. Trimming shortened V by 4 bases and J by 5 bases, and 9 bases separated the two germline ends. CDR3: CASSGKGDQPQHF. The CDR3 nucleotides are TGTGCCAGCAGTGGAAAGGGGGATCAGCCCCAGCATTTT.

The chain combines TRBV4-1 with TRBJ2-5; D not certain. The J call could be wrong; TRBJ2-7 is a better fit for the DNA end. The CDR3 spans 13 residues. CDR1 MGHRA and CDR2 YSYEKL come from the germline V gene. In DNA form, the CDR3 reads TGCGCCAGCAGCCCCACCCCCTCTTACGAGCAGTACTTC. Its translation is CASSPTPSYEQYF.

The V call is TRBV6-1, the J call TRBJ2-7; 7 nucleotides line up with TRBD1. Trimming cost V 5 bases and J 2 bases; bases outside gene matches: 3. This CDR3 has 13 amino acids. Germline CDR1 reads MNHNS; CDR2 reads SASEGT. CDR3 sequence (DNA): TGTGCCAGCAGTCCAGGGGGAACCTACGAGCAGTACTTC. It is translated as CASSPGGTYEQYF.

The chain's CDR3 is CATHTGVNYGYTF. CDR3 nucleotide sequence: TGTGCCACCCATACCGGGGTGAACTATGGCTACACCTTC. The chain couples TRBV19 to TRBJ1-2; D unclear. V lost 10 bases to trimming and J lost 2 bases, with 14 bases between them. Germline lookup yields CDR1 LNHDA and CDR2 SQIVND (reference sequence). This CDR3 contains 13 residues.

The gene calls are TRBV4-3 and TRBJ2-3; 7 nucleotides line up with TRBD1. V was clipped by 0 bases and J by 2 bases; unmatched bases: 5. From germline, CDR1 is LGHNA and CDR2 YSLEER. This CDR3 region has 16 residues. This CDR3 reads CASSQDTGQVTDTQYF. For the CDR3, the DNA is TGCGCCAGCAGCCAAGATACCGGACAGGTCACAGATACGCAGTATTTT.